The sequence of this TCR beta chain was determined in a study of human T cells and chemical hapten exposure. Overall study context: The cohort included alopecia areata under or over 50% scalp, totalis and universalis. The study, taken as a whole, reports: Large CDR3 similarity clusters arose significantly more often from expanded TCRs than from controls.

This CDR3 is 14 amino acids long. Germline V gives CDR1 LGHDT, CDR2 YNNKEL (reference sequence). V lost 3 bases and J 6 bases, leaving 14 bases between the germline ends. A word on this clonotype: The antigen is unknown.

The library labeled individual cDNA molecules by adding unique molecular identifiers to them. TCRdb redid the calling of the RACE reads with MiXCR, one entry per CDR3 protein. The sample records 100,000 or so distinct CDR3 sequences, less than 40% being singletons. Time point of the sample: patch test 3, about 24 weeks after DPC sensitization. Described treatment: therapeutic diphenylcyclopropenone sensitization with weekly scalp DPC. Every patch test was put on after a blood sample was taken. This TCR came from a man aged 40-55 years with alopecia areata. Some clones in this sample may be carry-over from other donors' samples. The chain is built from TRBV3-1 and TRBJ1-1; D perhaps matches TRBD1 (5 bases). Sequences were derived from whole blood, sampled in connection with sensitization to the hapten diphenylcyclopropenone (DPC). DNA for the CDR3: TGTGCCAGCAGCCAGACAGTGTTAATACCTGAAGCTTTCTTT. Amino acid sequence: CASSQTVLIPEAFF.